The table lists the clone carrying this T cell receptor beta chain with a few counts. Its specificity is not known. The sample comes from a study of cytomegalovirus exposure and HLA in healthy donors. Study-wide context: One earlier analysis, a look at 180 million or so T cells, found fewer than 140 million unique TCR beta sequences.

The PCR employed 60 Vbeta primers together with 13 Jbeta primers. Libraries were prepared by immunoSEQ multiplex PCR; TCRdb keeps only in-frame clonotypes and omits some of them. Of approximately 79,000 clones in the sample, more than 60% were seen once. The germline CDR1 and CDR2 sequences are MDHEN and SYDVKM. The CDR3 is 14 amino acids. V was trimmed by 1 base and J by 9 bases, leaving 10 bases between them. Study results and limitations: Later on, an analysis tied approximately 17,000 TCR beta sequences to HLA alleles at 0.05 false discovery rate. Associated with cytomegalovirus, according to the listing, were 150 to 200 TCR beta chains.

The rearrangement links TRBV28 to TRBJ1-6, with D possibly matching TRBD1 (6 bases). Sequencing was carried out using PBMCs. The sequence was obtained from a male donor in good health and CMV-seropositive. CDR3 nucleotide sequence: TGTGCCAGCAGTTTATACAGGGAGGGTTCACCCCTCCACTTT. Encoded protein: CASSLYREGSPLHF.